Listed below are T cell receptor beta chains from one sample, sequenced in a study of cytomegalovirus exposure and HLA in healthy donors. The assay was immunoSEQ multiplex PCR, and TCRdb's table has in-frame clones only and misses some. The sample lists 70,000 to 90,000 clones; around 81% were seen once. Sequencing was performed on PBMCs. Every receptor here comes from a man aged 30 to 39 in good health and CMV-seronegative. CDR3s include the opening cysteine and the closing phenylalanine or tryptophan. The order of the fields is V gene, clone size, J gene, D gene, CDR3 DNA, CDR3 protein. D genes are given only for firm matches. Size values are once, few and many counts, or a class for expanded clones, and some rows have none.

TRBV5-1	-	TRBJ2-1	-	TGCGCCAGCAGCTTGGCTACTACGGACAATGAGCAGTTCTTC	CASSLATTDNEQFF
TRBV6-4	-	TRBJ2-1	-	TGTGCCAGCAGTGAAGGACAGGAGGGACATGAGCAGTTCTTC	CASSEGQEGHEQFF
TRBV4-3	-	TRBJ2-1	-	TGCGCCAGCAGCCAAGATTCGGACAGTGCACCGGGGTCAGCCTACAATGAGCAGTTCTTC	CASSQDSDSAPGSAYNEQFF
TRBV6-4	-	TRBJ1-2	TRBD1	TGTGCCAGCAGTGCGGGGACAGGGGATGGCTACACCTTC	CASSAGTGDGYTF
TRBV2	-	TRBJ2-4	-	TGTGCCAGCAGGGATTTCGCGGGGCAAAACATTCAGTACTTC	CASRDFAGQNIQYF
TRBV5-4	few	TRBJ2-2	TRBD2	TGTGCCAGCAGCGAGGGACTAGCGGGAGACGGGGAGCTGTTTTTT	CASSEGLAGDGELFF
TRBV5-5	few	TRBJ2-2	TRBD1	TGTGCCAGCAGACCCCGGGCCCAGGGGGCTGAGTCCGGGGAGCTGTTTTTT	CASRPRAQGAESGELFF
TRBV25-1	-	TRBJ2-1	-	TGTGCCAGCAGTGGGTCAAGACTCTACAATGAGCAGTTCTTC	CASSGSRLYNEQFF
TRBV19	-	TRBJ2-4	TRBD1	TGTGCCAGTAGTATTTGGACAGGGAGGTTGGACATTCAGTACTTC	CASSIWTGRLDIQYF
TRBV7-6	-	TRBJ1-3	TRBD1	TGTGCCAGCAGCCGGGACCCAGGGGGCGCTGTCTCTGGAAACACCATATATTTT	CASSRDPGGAVSGNTIYF
TRBV2	-	TRBJ2-1	-	TGTGCCAGTACGTGGGCCCCCGGTGAGCAGTTCTTC	CASTWAPGEQFF
TRBV10-3	-	TRBJ2-7	TRBD1	TGTGCCATCAGTGCATCGGGACAGGGGCTCTACGAGCAGTACTTC	CAISASGQGLYEQYF
TRBV7-2	-	TRBJ1-3	-	TGTGCCAGCAGCTCTACAGATGGAAACACCATATATTTT	CASSSTDGNTIYF
TRBV5-1	once	TRBJ2-7	TRBD2	TGCGCCAGCAGCCCGACGGGACTACGCTCCTACGAGCAGTACTTC	CASSPTGLRSYEQYF
TRBV9	medium-sized	TRBJ1-2	-	TGTGCCAGCAGCGTAGCAGCAGGGCCGACCTATGGCTACACCTTC	CASSVAAGPTYGYTF
TRBV29-1	-	TRBJ2-2	TRBD2	TGCAGCGATGAATCTAGGGAGGGCCAAGTTAACGACGGGGAGCTGTTTTTT	CSDESREGQVNDGELFF
TRBV6-5	-	TRBJ1-1	TRBD1	TGTGCCAGCAGTTTAGGGACAGGGGTAACTGAAGCTTTCTTT	CASSLGTGVTEAFF
TRBV7-8	-	TRBJ1-5	-	TGTGCCAGCAGCTACCGGGACACTAGCAATCAGCCCCAGCATTTT	CASSYRDTSNQPQHF
TRBV19	few	TRBJ2-1	TRBD2	TGTGCCAGTAGTATAGGATTAGCGGGAGTGGTTGAGCAGTTCTTC	CASSIGLAGVVEQFF
TRBV30	-	TRBJ2-5	-	TGTGCCTGGAGCATCGTCAGGGAGACCCAGTACTTC	CAWSIVRETQYF
TRBV13	-	TRBJ2-7	-	TGTGCCAGTAATCTTCGTTCCTCCTACGAGCAGTACTTC	CASNLRSSYEQYF
TRBV7-2	-	TRBJ2-1	TRBD2	TGTGCCAGCAGGCGTAGCGGGGGGAGGGCCTACAATGAGCAGTTCTTC	CASRRSGGRAYNEQFF
TRBV4-2	-	TRBJ2-1	TRBD1	TGTGCCAGCAGCCAAGATGAGGGACAGGGGTTAAGTGAGCAGTTCTTC	CASSQDEGQGLSEQFF
TRBV4-3	-	TRBJ1-1	-	TGCGCCAGCAGCCAAGATCTCGGCGGGGTCGCTGAAGCTTTCTTT	CASSQDLGGVAEAFF
TRBV20-1	-	TRBJ1-2	-	TGCAGTGCTAGAGAGATTGAGGGCTACACCTTC	CSAREIEGYTF
TRBV5-1	once	TRBJ1-2	-	TGCGCCAGCAGCTTGGCCGCCAGGGGTAGTGGCTACACCTTC	CASSLAARGSGYTF
TRBV5-4	-	TRBJ1-1	TRBD1	TGTGCCAGCAGCTTTAGGACAGGGTCCCTCGGAAAGACTGAAGCTTTCTTT	CASSFRTGSLGKTEAFF
TRBV5-4	-	TRBJ2-5	TRBD2	TGTGCCAGCAGCGGCGGGGGGGCCCAAGAGACCCAGTACTTC	CASSGGGAQETQYF
TRBV29-1	-	TRBJ2-1	-	TGCAGCGCCCGTAGCGGAAACTACAATGAGCAGTTCTTC	CSARSGNYNEQFF
TRBV27	-	TRBJ2-3	-	TGTGCCAGCAGTCCCCGGGCTAGCGGCACAGATACGCAGTATTTT	CASSPRASGTDTQYF